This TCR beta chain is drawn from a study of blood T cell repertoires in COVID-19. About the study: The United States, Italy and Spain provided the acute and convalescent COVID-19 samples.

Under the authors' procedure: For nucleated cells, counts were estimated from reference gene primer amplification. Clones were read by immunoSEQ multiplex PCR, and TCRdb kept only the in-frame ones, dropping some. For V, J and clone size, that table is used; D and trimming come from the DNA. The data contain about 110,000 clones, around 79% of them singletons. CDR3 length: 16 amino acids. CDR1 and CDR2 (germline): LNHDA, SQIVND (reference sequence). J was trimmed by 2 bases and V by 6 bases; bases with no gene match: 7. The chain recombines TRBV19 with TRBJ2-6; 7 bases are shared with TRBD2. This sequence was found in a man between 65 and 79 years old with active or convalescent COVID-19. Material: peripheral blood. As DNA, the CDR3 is TGTGCCAGTAGCTTTTTGGGAGGGACTGGGGCCAACGTCCTGACTTTC. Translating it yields CASSFLGGTGANVLTF.